Detailed here is one T cell receptor (beta chain). Antigen: not known. CDR3 size: 15 residues. V was pared by 6 bases and J by 5 bases, with 11 bases of the junction left unmatched. Per germline, CDR1 SGHAT and CDR2 FQNNGV. Treatment reported: approximately nine-day PBMC culture with coronavirus spike peptide pools or control peptides (ViraFEST assay). TCR sequencing followed the expansion of antigen-specific T cells with peptide pools in ViraFEST. The data stem from a study of vaccination and CD4 T cells after COVID-19. About the study: Post-COVID draws came a median approximately 100 days after diagnosis (range 35 to 161).

With the Oncomine TCR Beta short-read assay, DNA from cultured CD4+ T cells was sequenced. Genomic DNA extraction was carried out from cultured CD4+ T cells. TCRdb itself ran the PCR reads through MiXCR, one entry per CDR3 protein. The sample holds about 25,000 distinct CDR3 sequences, about half seen once. This TCR was sampled from a human donor who had recovered from COVID-19. The chain recombines TRBV11-2 with TRBJ2-7, with 9 bases that match TRBD1. Material: CD4+ T cells from blood, cultured in vitro. CDR3 nucleotides: TGTGCCAGCAGGGCACCGGGACAGGGATCCCACGAGCAGTACTTC. It codes for CASRAPGQGSHEQYF. Supplemented by reference TRBV11-2 and TRBJ2-7, the full variable domain reads EAGVAQSPRYKIIEKRQSVAFWCNPISGHATLYWYQQILGQGPKLLIQFQNNGVVDDSQLPKDRFSAERLKGVDSTLKIQPAKLEDSAVYLCASRAPGQGSHEQYFGPGTRLTVT.